The following is a T cell receptor (beta chain) sequence with its context. The antigen is unknown. These data belong to a study of T cells in localized non-small cell lung cancer. General study points: Adjacent uninvolved lung tissue had the highest T cell clonality, exceeding tumor.

The method was immunoSEQ multiplex PCR; TCRdb's version includes in-frame clones alone and lacks a portion of them. The table shows about 33,000 clones, with under 85% occurring only once. This CDR3 contains 14 residues. Unmatched junction bases numbered 9, after V lost 5 bases and J lost 4 bases. Per germline, CDR1 SQVTM and CDR2 ANQGSEA. This specimen consisted of peripheral blood, obtained before any cancer treatment. V is TRBV29-1 and J is TRBJ2-3; 7 bases line up with TRBD1. The clonotype was recovered from a male donor older than 55 with stage II squamous cell lung carcinoma. Written as DNA, the CDR3 is TGCAGCGTTAGGGGGATGACAGGGTCAGATACGCAGTATTTT. This codes for CSVRGMTGSDTQYF.